One and the same sample provided the 10 T cell receptor beta chains below, sequenced in a study of T-cell memory formation after mild COVID-19. One entry per CDR3 protein, called by TCRdb with MiXCR from the 5' RACE reads. The top ten clones hold around 5.5% of a sample with 90,000 to 130,000 distinct CDR3 sequences, roughly a sixth of them seen once. Material for sequencing was PBMCs or a T cell subset sorted from them (not recorded which). Receptor source: a man aged 18-30 years who had mild COVID-19 (a few samples of this study predate the infection). Cell type and time point are not known.

This clonotype has more than one count but fewer than ten. V and J are TRBV7-2 and TRBJ2-3; D is uncertain. The CDR3 has 12 residues. The V gene's germline CDR1 is SGHTA and CDR2 FQGNSA. V lost 5 bases to trimming and J lost 5 bases, with 8 bases between them. CDR3 nucleotide sequence: TGTGCCAGCAGCCCCCACTTAGATACGCAGTATTTT. Protein product: CASSPHLDTQYF.

The chain carries TRBV6-5 and TRBJ2-7, with 7 nucleotides matching TRBD1. CDR1 MNHEY and CDR2 SVGAGI come from the germline V gene. Trimming cost V 6 bases and J 0 bases; bases outside gene matches: 5. The CDR3 covers 14 residues. The CDR3 region has the DNA TGTGCCAGCAGAAACCGGGACAGCTCCTACGAGCAGTACTTC. Protein sequence: CASRNRDSSYEQYF.

The J gene is TRBJ2-5, the V gene TRBV5-1; 8 bases are a match to TRBD1. This CDR3 is built from 14 residues. Germline V CDR1 and CDR2: SGHRS, YFSETQ. Trimming cost V 6 bases and J 1 base; bases outside gene matches: 5. The CDR3 sequence: CASTPGQGQETQYF. Here the CDR3 DNA reads TGCGCCAGCACCCCCGGACAGGGCCAAGAGACCCAGTACTTC.

The chain has TRBV3-1 and TRBJ1-2; D may be TRBD1 (6 bases). Germline CDR1 is LGHDT and CDR2 is YNNKEL (reference sequence). This CDR3 is built from 15 residues. Deletions cut 3 bases from V and 5 bases from J, with 16 bases between. CDR3 loop: CASSHARGQLYGYTF. DNA for the CDR3: TGTGCCAGCAGCCACGCTCGCGGACAGCTTTATGGCTACACCTTC.

This clonotype was seen only a few times. The J gene is TRBJ1-2, the V gene TRBV12-3 or TRBV12-4; weak D call: TRBD1 (5 bases). The CDR3 contains 14 residues. Trimming left V 3 bases short and J 8 bases short, with 16 bases between. CDR3 DNA: TGTGCCAGCAGTTTTCCAGGGTCCTTCGGCGGCTACACCTTC. It is translated as CASSFPGSFGGYTF.

The chain carries TRBV6-4 and TRBJ2-1; D call uncertain. CDR3 length: 14 amino acids. V gave up 2 bases and J gave up 7 bases, with 12 bases separating them. Looked up from germline, CDR1 is MRHNA and CDR2 is SNTAGT. CDR3 nucleotide sequence: TGTGCCAGCAGTGACGCTACTGTCGCAAATGAGCAGTTCTTC. This codes for CASSDATVANEQFF.

Only a few counts were recorded for this clonotype. The V and J genes are TRBV20-1 and TRBJ2-1; possibly TRBD1 or TRBD2 for D (6 bases each). This CDR3 is built from 13 residues. Between the trimmed V and J ends, which lost 6 bases and 11 bases, there was a span of 20 bases. Germline V gene data show CDR1 as DFQATT and CDR2 as SNEGSKA (reference sequence). CDR3 region: CSATRPGGSKQFF. The CDR3 region has the DNA TGCAGTGCGACCCGCCCCGGGGGCAGTAAGCAGTTCTTC.

The chain carries TRBV10-3 and TRBJ1-2, with D perhaps TRBD1 (6 bases). This CDR3 is built from 15 residues. Germline-derived CDR1 and CDR2 are ENHRY and SYGVKD. V dropped 2 bases and J dropped 5 bases, with 15 bases sitting between them. The CDR3 here is CAISEPSGGSYGYTF. In DNA form, the CDR3 reads TGTGCCATCAGTGAGCCGTCGGGGGGCTCATATGGCTACACCTTC.

This sequence joins TRBV5-1 and TRBJ2-1, with 13 positions matching TRBD2. The junction had 15 bases not matched to a gene; V was cut back by 0 bases and J by 9 bases. This CDR3 is 19 amino acids long. Germline assignment: CDR1 SGHRS and CDR2 YFSETQ. Here the CDR3 DNA reads TGCGCCAGCAGCTTGGTATGGACTAGCGGGGGCCACGCCTTATTTGAGCAGTTCTTC. It encodes CASSLVWTSGGHALFEQFF.

The rearrangement joins TRBV12-3 or TRBV12-4 to TRBJ2-7; TRBD2 might be the D (5 bases). This CDR3 has 14 residues. Between the trimmed V and J ends, which lost 0 bases and 6 bases, there was a span of 12 bases. CDR3 residues: CASSLAGAAGEQYF. The CDR3 coding sequence is TGTGCCAGCAGTTTAGCGGGAGCGGCGGGCGAGCAGTACTTC.